Following are 13 T cell receptor beta chains from one sample sequenced in a study of T-cell reconstitution after alpha-beta-depleted transplantation in children. Unique molecular identifiers were incorporated into the prepared TCRbeta library. TCRdb itself ran the PCR reads through MiXCR, one entry per CDR3 protein. The repertoire holds fewer than 450,000 distinct CDR3 sequences, with 15% to 20% as singletons. The sequencing used PBMCs, mostly from graft donor cells, collected 360 days after TCRalphabeta/CD19-depleted stem cell transplant. The receptors come from a male patient under 10 years old who had a stem cell transplant for acute lymphoblastic leukemia, so the T cells may come from the graft donor.

This clonotype showed up many times. The chain recombines TRBV12-3 or TRBV12-4 with TRBJ2-7; 10 bases match TRBD1. This CDR3 spans 13 amino acids. Trimming cost V 4 bases and J 4 bases; bases outside gene matches: 1. The CDR3 DNA sequence: TGTGCCAGCAGTTGGACAGGGGGGTACGAGCAGTACTTC. This sequence encodes CASSWTGGYEQYF.

This clonotype was detected only a few times. The chain is built from TRBV29-1 and TRBJ2-7, with TRBD2 identical over 10 bases. Germline V gives CDR1 SQVTM, CDR2 ANQGSEA. CDR3 size: 15 residues. Trimming took 0 bases from V and 4 from J; bases not matched to a gene: 6. The chain's CDR3 is CSVEDQREGVYEQYF. The DNA of the CDR3 is TGCAGCGTTGAAGATCAGCGGGAGGGGGTTTACGAGCAGTACTTC.

This clonotype was counted between two and nine times. V is TRBV24-1 and J is TRBJ2-5, with a possible D match to TRBD1 (6 bases). CDR1 and CDR2 (germline): KGHDR, SFDVKD. V lost 4 bases and J lost 5, with 16 bases in between. The CDR3 has 15 residues. CDR3 sequence reads: CATSDPGQLGETQYF. The CDR3 nucleotides are TGTGCCACCAGTGACCCGGGACAATTAGGCGAGACCCAGTACTTC.

The chain is built from TRBV20-1 and TRBJ1-2, with 9 positions matching TRBD1. The V gene's germline CDR1 is DFQATT and CDR2 SNEGSKA (reference sequence). With V trimmed by 5 bases and J by 5 bases, 9 bases remained unmatched. The CDR3 runs 14 residues. Written as DNA, the CDR3 is TGCAGTGCTCAAACGACAGGGGGGTGGTATGGCTACACCTTC. Its translation is CSAQTTGGWYGYTF.

The CDR3 sequence: CSVEVSGRTQYF. CDR3 nucleotide sequence: TGCAGCGTTGAAGTGTCAGGGCGTACGCAGTATTTT. This chain joins TRBV29-1 and TRBJ2-3; D is perhaps TRBD1 (5 bases). Looked up from germline, CDR1 is SQVTM and CDR2 is ANQGSEA. The CDR3 extends over 12 amino acids. V gave up 1 base and J gave up 8 bases, with 10 bases separating them.

This clonotype was detected a few times. The chain combines TRBV7-2 with TRBJ2-1; 10 nucleotides align to TRBD2. CDR1 and CDR2 (germline): SGHTA, FQGNSA. V gave up 4 bases and J gave up 6 bases; unmatched junction bases: 9. The CDR3 has 16 residues. CDR3 in amino acids: CASSSLAGAIVNEQFF. The CDR3 nucleotides read TGTGCCAGCAGCTCCCTAGCGGGAGCCATTGTCAATGAGCAGTTCTTC.

The V and J genes are TRBV15 and TRBJ1-5, with D unresolved. Germline CDR1 LNHNV, CDR2 YYDKDF (reference sequence). Trimming removed 0 bases from V and 6 bases from J, with 12 bases in between. The CDR3 contains 15 residues. The CDR3 loop reads CATSRDRPGRQPQHF. CDR3 coding DNA: TGTGCCACCAGCAGAGATAGACCAGGACGTCAGCCCCAGCATTTT.

The table lists this clonotype with a few counts. The chain combines TRBV7-9 with TRBJ1-1; D is unclear. The CDR3 runs 11 residues. The V and J ends lost 3 bases and 6 bases respectively, with 5 bases between them. Germline V CDR1 and CDR2: SEHNR, FQNEAQ (reference sequence). CDR3 bases: TGTGCCAGCAGCTTTCAATCTGAAGCTTTCTTT. This sequence encodes CASSFQSEAFF.

This clonotype turned up a few times. At one boundary the junction diverges from the germline segment, which might be a read error. The gene calls are TRBV7-9 and TRBJ2-5; tentative D call: TRBD2 (5 bases). The germline V gene encodes CDR1 SEHNR and CDR2 FQNEAQ (reference sequence). CDR3 length: 15 amino acids. The CDR3 DNA reads as TGTGCCAGCAGCAGGTTGGAGGCGAACCAGGAGACCCAGTACTTC. Encoded protein: CASSRLEANQETQYF.

The chain has TRBV10-3 and TRBJ2-7, with TRBD1 matching over 10 bases. The germline V gene encodes CDR1 ENHRY and CDR2 SYGVKD. The V gene end was trimmed by 4 bases and the J gene end by 3 bases; junction bases not matched to a gene: 3. The CDR3 covers 14 residues. In DNA, the CDR3 is TGTGCCATCAGTGCCGGACAGGGGGTCTACGAGCAGTACTTC. Protein sequence: CAISAGQGVYEQYF.

The chain has TRBV14 and TRBJ2-1; D unclear. The CDR3 is 16 amino acids. Germline V gene data show CDR1 as SGHDN and CDR2 as FVKESK. Trimming cost V 4 bases and J 0 bases, with 13 bases left between them. CDR3 in DNA: TGTGCCAGCAGCCTCCTGGCGTGGAGCTCCTACAATGAGCAGTTCTTC. It specifies CASSLLAWSSYNEQFF.

This clonotype was seen a few times. The chain carries TRBV7-9 and TRBJ1-1; TRBD1 aligns across 10 bases. The CDR3 consists of 16 residues. From germline, CDR1 is SEHNR and CDR2 FQNEAQ (reference sequence). Unmatched junction bases numbered 13, after V lost 2 bases and J lost 10 bases. In DNA, the CDR3 is TGTGCCAGCAGCTTATTTCCCGGGACAGGGGCCGATCGAGCTTTCTTT. Translating it yields CASSLFPGTGADRAFF.

This clonotype was found many times. This sequence joins TRBV12-3 or TRBV12-4 and TRBJ2-2; 9 bases map to TRBD2. The CDR3 has 15 residues. V was pared by 6 bases and J by 5 bases, with 7 bases of the junction left unmatched. DNA of the CDR3: TGTGCCAGCAGAAGGGGACTAGCTTCAACCGGGGAGCTGTTTTTT. It specifies CASRRGLASTGELFF.